This is a list of T cell receptor beta chains from one sample in a study of molecular identifiers for immune sequencing clone quantification. From the PCR reads, TCRdb called clonotypes with MiXCR, one entry per CDR3 protein. The sample shows some 320,000 distinct CDR3 sequences, over 20% of them seen only once. The sequenced sample consisted of naive CD8+ T cells from blood, with Jurkat cell RNA spiked in. These TCRs come from a human donor in good health. Some libraries in this study had Jurkat cell RNA spiked in. CDR3s include the opening cysteine and the closing phenylalanine or tryptophan. The size entry is marked missing in some rows and otherwise reads once, few, many or a size class.

V: TRBV13
size: NA
CDR3: CASSLGLAEFTDTQYF

V: TRBV5-4
size: many
CDR3: CASTESGAEAFF

V: TRBV6-2/TRBV6-3
size: many
CDR3: CASSYAGYEQYF

V: TRBV13
size: NA
CDR3: CASSLGPGALNNEQFF

V: TRBV5-4
size: many
CDR3: CASSWGGFNTEAFF

V: TRBV13
size: many
CDR3: CASSSHAGTEAFF

V: TRBV6-2/TRBV6-3
size: many
CDR3: CASSYAAPLSYEQYF

V: TRBV7-9
size: few
CDR3: CASSLASREETQYF

V: TRBV6-1
size: many
CDR3: CASSEDPGYQPQHF

V: TRBV7-9
size: many
CDR3: CASSPGTSNSGNTIYF

V: TRBV7-6
size: many
CDR3: CASSLVGAGGNTDTQYF

V: TRBV6-1
size: many
CDR3: CASSEIRGRQPQHF

V: TRBV12-3/TRBV12-4
size: many
CDR3: CASRTSGNTGELFF

V: TRBV15
size: many
CDR3: CATSGTPGQGVTDTQYF

V: TRBV11-2
size: NA
CDR3: CASSLTEEPTYEQYF

V: TRBV14
size: few
CDR3: CASSQGRGLAGVIDTQYF

V: TRBV7-9
size: few
CDR3: CASSLVRMVDTQYF

V: TRBV7-6
size: many
CDR3: CASSKGGGPRTNEKLFF

V: TRBV4-1
size: few
CDR3: CASSQLGQAETQYF

V: TRBV6-5
size: many
CDR3: CASSFSSGEQETQYF

V: TRBV7-2
size: many
CDR3: CASSLYGGDTQYF

V: TRBV7-9
size: many
CDR3: CASSADQLAKNIQYF

V: TRBV20-1
size: few
CDR3: CSARDLKGENEQYF

V: TRBV28
size: many
CDR3: CASSPTGGSTDTQYF

V: TRBV9
size: few
CDR3: CASSLGGSGLSYEQYF

V: TRBV28
size: many
CDR3: CAGSTGTGKETQYF

V: TRBV12-3/TRBV12-4
size: many
CDR3: CASSLGGPTGIYEQYF

V: TRBV6-5
size: many
CDR3: CASTQAGWTEAFF

V: TRBV12-5
size: many
CDR3: CASGFALRDTTEAFF

V: TRBV7-3
size: few
CDR3: CASSFSGRSTGELFF

V: TRBV28
size: many
CDR3: CASSLGRPYEQYF

V: TRBV2
size: few
CDR3: CASSDGGVTRNSPLHF

V: TRBV7-6
size: many
CDR3: CASSIGTAGTGELFF

V: TRBV7-9
size: many
CDR3: CASSAPEGYEQYF

V: TRBV4-1
size: few
CDR3: CASSRPGLDQETQYF